Below are 2 T cell receptor beta chains sequenced from a single sample in a study of cytomegalovirus exposure and HLA in healthy donors. Vbeta (60) and Jbeta (13) primers were used in the PCR. Measured with immunoSEQ multiplex PCR; TCRdb has only the in-frame clones, and not every one. This table has over 60,000 clones, approximately 81% appearing once. The sequencing input was PBMCs. These receptors were obtained from a woman under 40 in good health and CMV-seropositive.

This clone was recorded once. The chain carries TRBV28 and TRBJ1-1; 7 bases line up with TRBD1. Germline V CDR1 and CDR2: MDHEN, SYDVKM. The CDR3 runs 13 residues. The V and J ends lost 7 bases and 1 base, in that order; junction bases with no gene match: 3. The CDR3 is CASTRQGNTEAFF. CDR3 coding DNA: TGTGCCAGCACCAGACAGGGGAACACTGAAGCTTTCTTT.

This clone has a handful of counts. The chain combines TRBV4-3 with TRBJ2-5, with 11 bases identical to TRBD2. The J call may be mistaken, given a closer DNA end match to TRBJ2-7. The length of the CDR3 is 15 residues. Germline V gene lookup returns CDR1 LGHNA and CDR2 YSLEER. The CDR3 is CASSQAGLADYEQYF. The CDR3 DNA follows: TGCGCCAGCAGCCAAGCGGGACTAGCGGATTACGAGCAGTACTTC.